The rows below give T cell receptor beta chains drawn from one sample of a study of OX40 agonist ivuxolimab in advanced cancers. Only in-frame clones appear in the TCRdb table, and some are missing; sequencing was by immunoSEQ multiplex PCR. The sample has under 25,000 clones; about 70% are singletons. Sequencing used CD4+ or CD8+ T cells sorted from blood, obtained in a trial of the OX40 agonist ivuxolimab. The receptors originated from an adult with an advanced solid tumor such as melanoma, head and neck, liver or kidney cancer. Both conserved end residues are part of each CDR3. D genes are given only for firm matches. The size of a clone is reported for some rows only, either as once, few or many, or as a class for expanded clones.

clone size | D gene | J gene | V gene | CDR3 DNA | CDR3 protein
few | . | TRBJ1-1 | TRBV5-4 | TGTGCCAGCGGCTTGAACACTGAAGCTTTCTTT | CASGLNTEAFF
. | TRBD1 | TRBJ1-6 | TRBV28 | TGTGCCAGCAGTGTCCACAGGGGGCAAAATTCACCCCTCCACTTT | CASSVHRGQNSPLHF
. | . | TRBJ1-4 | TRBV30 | TGTGCCTGGGGTGACCCCATAACAACTAATGAAAAACTGTTTTTT | CAWGDPITTNEKLFF
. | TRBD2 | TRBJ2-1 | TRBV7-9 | TGTGCCAGCAGCTCCACCAGAGGTCTAGCGGGACTTAAGGGGACGCAGTTCTTC | CASSSTRGLAGLKGTQFF
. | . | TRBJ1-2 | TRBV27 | TGTGCCAGCAGCCCGAATAATTATAATGGCTACACCTTC | CASSPNNYNGYTF
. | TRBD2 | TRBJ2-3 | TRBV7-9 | TGTGCCAGCAGCCCCTTGGGGCTAGCGGGAGCGGATACGCAGTATTTT | CASSPLGLAGADTQYF
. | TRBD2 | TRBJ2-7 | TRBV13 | TGTGCCAGCAGCTCGGGACTAGCGGGTCTTCACGAGCAGTACTTC | CASSSGLAGLHEQYF
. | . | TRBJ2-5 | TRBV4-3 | TGCGCCAGCAGCCAGGGTCAGGGAGAGACCCAGTACTTC | CASSQGQGETQYF
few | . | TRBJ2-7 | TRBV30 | TGTGCCTACAACGACAGAGCCTACGAGCAGTACTTC | CAYNDRAYEQYF
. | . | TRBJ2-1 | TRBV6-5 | TGTGCCAGCACGAAGGACGGGAGCTCCTACAATGAGCAGTTCTTC | CASTKDGSSYNEQFF
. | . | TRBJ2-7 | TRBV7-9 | TGTGCCAGCAGCTCCAGGGACCCGACACCATTCTACGAGCAGTACTTC | CASSSRDPTPFYEQYF
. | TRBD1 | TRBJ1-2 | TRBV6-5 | TGTGCCAGCAGCCTCGGACAGGGTTTTGGCTACACCTTC | CASSLGQGFGYTF
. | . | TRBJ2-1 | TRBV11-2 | TGTGCCAGCAGCTTATGGTCTTCGGAGACCTTTTACAATGAGCAGTTCTTC | CASSLWSSETFYNEQFF
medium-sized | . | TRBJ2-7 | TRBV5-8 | TGTGCCAGCAGCTGGCTAGCGTCTACCTACGAGCAGTACTTC | CASSWLASTYEQYF
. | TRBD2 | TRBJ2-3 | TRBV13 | TGTGCCAGCAGCTCCGAGGCCCCGGGGTTCACTAGCGGGCACCAACTCACAGATACGCAGTATTTT | CASSSEAPGFTSGHQLTDTQYF
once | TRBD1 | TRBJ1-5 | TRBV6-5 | TGTGCCAGCAACTGGTCCCAGGGGGAACAGCCCCAGCATTTT | CASNWSQGEQPQHF
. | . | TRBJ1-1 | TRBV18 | TGTGCCAGCTCACACAGGGAAGTGTGGACTGAAGCTTTCTTT | CASSHREVWTEAFF
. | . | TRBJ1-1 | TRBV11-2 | TGTGCCAGCAGCTTAGACTACGGTGGCACTGAAGCTTTCTTT | CASSLDYGGTEAFF
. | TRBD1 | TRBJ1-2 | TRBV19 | TGTGCCAGTAGTGATACAGGGGGCCGGTATGGCTACACCTTC | CASSDTGGRYGYTF
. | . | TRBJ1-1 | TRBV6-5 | TGTGCCAGCAGCCAGTCTAGCACTGAAGCTTTCTTT | CASSQSSTEAFF
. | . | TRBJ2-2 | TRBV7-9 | TGTGCCAGCAGCGGGACGGCGAACACCGGGGAGCTGTTTTTT | CASSGTANTGELFF
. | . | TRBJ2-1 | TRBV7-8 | TGTGCCAGCAGCTTAGAAGCTAGTTGGTATTCGGCTGAGCAGTTCTTC | CASSLEASWYSAEQFF
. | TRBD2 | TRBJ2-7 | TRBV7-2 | TGTGCCAGCAGCCCCGGGGGGTCCTACGAGCAGTACTTC | CASSPGGSYEQYF
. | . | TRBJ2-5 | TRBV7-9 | TGTGCCAGCAGTCCTACGGGTGAGACCCAGTACTTC | CASSPTGETQYF
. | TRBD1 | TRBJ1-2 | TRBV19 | TGTGCCAGTAGTACCCTCGGGACAGGATTTGATGGCTACACCTTC | CASSTLGTGFDGYTF